These 21 T cell receptor beta chains were sequenced from one sample in a study of shared clonotypes between healthy human individuals. Method: immunoSEQ multiplex PCR; TCRdb's copy keeps in-frame clones and lacks some. The table lists about 500,000 clones, roughly three quarters of them singletons, with around 13% in the top ten. The sample comprised PBMCs. The source of these receptors is a middle-aged woman in good health. Some clones in this sample may be carry-over from other donors' samples.

This clone was found once. The chain combines TRBV2 with TRBJ2-1, with 7 bases fitting TRBD1. The CDR3 loop spans 15 amino acids. The V gene end was trimmed by 6 bases and the J gene end by 0 bases; junction bases not matched to a gene: 5. CDR1 and CDR2 (germline): SNHLY, FYNNEI. CDR3 region: CASRDRDSSYNEQFF. DNA for the CDR3: TGTGCCAGCAGGGACCGGGACAGCTCCTACAATGAGCAGTTCTTC. The entire variable domain, with the rest obtained from reference TRBV2 and TRBJ2-1, is as follows: EPEVTQTPSHQVTQMGQEVILRCVPISNHLYFYWYRQILGQKVEFLVSFYNNEISEKSEIFDDQFSVERPDGSNFTLKIRSTKLEDSAMYFCASRDRDSSYNEQFFGPGTRLTVL.

The chain carries TRBV4-1 and TRBJ2-2, with a weak D call TRBD1 (6 bases). The V end lost 1 base, the J end lost 6 bases, and 9 bases lay between the germline ends. CDR3 size: 14 residues. Germline CDR1 reads MGHRA; CDR2 reads YSYEKL. CDR3 region: CASSQGQGSGELFF. The CDR3 region has the DNA TGCGCCAGCAGCCAAGGCCAGGGGTCCGGGGAGCTGTTTTTT.

J is TRBJ2-5 and V is TRBV25-1; D possibly corresponds to TRBD2 (6 bases). The end of the DNA is better explained by TRBJ2-7, so the J call may be wrong. Germline V lookup: CDR1 MGHDK, CDR2 SYGVNS. The CDR3 has 15 amino acids. The CDR3 protein is CASSDPGGVAYEQYF. The CDR3 DNA is TGTGCCAGCAGTGATCCCGGCGGGGTAGCCTACGAGCAGTACTTC.

This chain joins TRBV19 and TRBJ2-6; TRBD1 matches at 9 bases. The CDR3 extends over 16 amino acids. Germline V gives CDR1 LNHDA, CDR2 SQIVND (reference sequence). The CDR3 is CACGQGSFSGANVLTF. The CDR3 DNA follows: TGTGCTTGTGGACAGGGGTCGTTCTCTGGGGCCAACGTCCTGACTTTC.

As concerns this clone: This is likely an artifact of a read error, given a far larger clone one base away. The chain links TRBV4-2 to TRBJ2-2; a possible D gene is TRBD2 (7 bases). This CDR3 is built from 14 residues. CDR1 and CDR2 (germline): LGHNA, YNFKEQ. The CDR3 reads CASSGGGVAGKLFF. The CDR3 coding sequence is TGTGCCAGCAGCGGGGGGGGCGTAGCCGGGAAGCTGTTTTTT.

In the case of this clone: This may stem from a read error, because a much larger clone lies one nucleotide away. Other DNA sequences in this sample translate to the same CDR3. The chain couples TRBV27 to TRBJ2-2; 10 bases line up with TRBD2. Germline CDR1 is MNHEY and CDR2 is SMNVEV (reference sequence). The CDR3 extends over 16 amino acids. As DNA, the CDR3 is TGTGCCAGCAGCCTACGGACGAGCGGGGGGGCCGGTGAGCTGTTTTTT. Translated, it gives CASSLRTSGGAGELFF.

In DNA form, the CDR3 reads TGTGCCAGCAGGCTGGGACAGTCTAACTATGGCTACACCTTC. As protein: CASRLGQSNYGYTF. The V gene is TRBV6-1, the J gene TRBJ1-2, with TRBD1 matching over 7 bases. The CDR3 extends over 14 amino acids. Germline trimming cut 6 bases from V and 0 bases from J; bases unmatched to any gene: 4. Germline assignment: CDR1 MNHNS and CDR2 SASEGT.

The V call is TRBV10-2, the J call TRBJ2-1, with 11 nucleotides matching TRBD1. The germline gives CDR1 WSHSY, CDR2 SAAADI. The CDR3 covers 14 residues. The junction had 5 bases not matched to a gene; V was cut back by 6 bases and J by 7 bases. The CDR3 DNA reads as TGCGCCAGCAGGACGGACAGGGGGCAGAATGAGCAGTTCTTC. It is translated as CASRTDRGQNEQFF.

CDR3 amino acids: CASSEFDEQFF. CDR3 sequence (DNA): TGCGCCAGCAGTGAATTCGATGAGCAGTTCTTC. The J gene is TRBJ2-1, the V gene TRBV10-2; D uncertain. The germline V gene encodes CDR1 WSHSY and CDR2 SAAADI. V gave up 3 bases and J gave up 8 bases, with 5 bases separating them. This CDR3 is built from 11 residues.

V and J are TRBV9 and TRBJ2-7; no clear D. This CDR3 spans 14 amino acids. The germline V and J ends were trimmed by 0 bases and 0 bases, with 7 bases remaining between them. Germline V lookup: CDR1 SGDLS, CDR2 YYNGEE. The CDR3: CASSVALSSYEQYF. CDR3 DNA sequence: TGTGCCAGCAGCGTAGCGCTCAGCTCCTACGAGCAGTACTTC.

The J gene is TRBJ2-6, the V gene TRBV7-9; D is uncertain. Germline CDR1 and CDR2: SEHNR and FQNEAQ (reference sequence). Trimming cost V 3 bases and J 3 bases, with 6 bases left between them. CDR3 length: 14 residues. The CDR3 DNA reads as TGTGCCAGCAGCTTCTCAGGTGGGGCCAACGTCCTGACTTTC. It translates to CASSFSGGANVLTF.

This clone was detected only once. The genes are TRBV5-1 and TRBJ2-7, with 9 bases lining up with TRBD1. The V gene's germline CDR1 is SGHRS and CDR2 YFSETQ. The CDR3 extends over 17 amino acids. Germline trimming cut 0 bases from V and 2 bases from J; bases unmatched to any gene: 9. The CDR3 sequence: CASSLETGGSATYEQYF. The CDR3, as DNA: TGCGCCAGCAGCTTGGAGACAGGGGGATCAGCAACCTACGAGCAGTACTTC.

V is TRBV6-5 and J is TRBJ2-7; TRBD1 matches at 7 bases. The CDR3 is made up of 16 amino acids. Germline CDR1 is MNHEY and CDR2 is SVGAGI. Trimming cost V 4 bases and J 5 bases; bases outside gene matches: 14. DNA for the CDR3: TGTGCCAGCAGTTCACCACGGACAGGACAGATAGACGAGCAGTACTTC. Amino acid sequence: CASSSPRTGQIDEQYF.

The chain joins TRBV11-1 to TRBJ1-5, with 9 bases that match TRBD1. Germline values: CDR1 SGHAT, CDR2 FQDESV (reference sequence). The V gene end was trimmed by 3 bases and the J gene end by 4 bases; junction bases not matched to a gene: 13. The CDR3 runs to 18 residues. The CDR3 region has the DNA TGTGCCAGCAGCTTCGTCAATGGGGGACAGGGTGGTAATCAGCCCCAGCATTTT. It encodes CASSFVNGGQGGNQPQHF. The whole variable domain, remainder taken from reference TRBV11-1 and TRBJ1-5, is EAEVAQSPRYKITEKSQAVAFWCDPISGHATLYWYRQILGQGPELLVQFQDESVVDDSQLPKDRFSAERLKGVDSTLKIQPAELGDSAMYLCASSFVNGGQGGNQPQHFGDGTRLSIL.

Points on this clone: Given the absence of the conserved phenylalanine or tryptophan at the CDR3 end, a read error is likely. J is TRBJ1-1 and V is TRBV7-2; 8 nucleotides align to TRBD1. Looked up from germline, CDR1 is SGHTA and CDR2 is FQGNSA. This CDR3 comprises 15 residues. CDR3 loop: CASSLGDRRNAEAFS. The CDR3 DNA reads as TGTGCCAGCAGCTTAGGGGACAGGAGGAACGCTGAAGCTTTCTCT.

The genes are TRBV7-8 and TRBJ1-2, with unresolved D. The CDR3 is 12 residues long. The V end lost 5 bases, the J end lost 0 bases, and 4 bases lay between the germline ends. Germline assignment: CDR1 SGHVS and CDR2 FQNEAQ. The CDR3 here is CASSGTNYGYTF. The CDR3 DNA reads TGTGCCAGCAGCGGGACTAACTATGGCTACACCTTC. The variable domain in full, completed from reference TRBV7-8 and TRBJ1-2, reads GAGVSQSPRYKVAKRGQDVALRCDPISGHVSLFWYQQALGQGPEFLTYFQNEAQLDKSGLPSDRFFAERPEGSVSTLKIQRTQQEDSAVYLCASSGTNYGYTFGSGTRLTVV.

The chain joins TRBV5-8 to TRBJ2-1; 15 nucleotides line up with TRBD2. Per the germline V gene, CDR1 is SGHTS and CDR2 is YDEGEE. The V gene end was trimmed by 4 bases and the J gene end by 8 bases; junction bases not matched to a gene: 7. The CDR3 spans 16 residues. The CDR3 DNA is TGTGCCAGCAGCAGGACTAGCGGGAGGGTAGCATATGAGCAGTTCTTC. Protein product: CASSRTSGRVAYEQFF. The entire variable domain, with the rest obtained from reference TRBV5-8 and TRBJ2-1, is as follows: EAGVTQSPTHLIKTRGQQATLRCSPISGHTSVYWYQQALGLGLQFLLWYDEGEERNRGNFPPRFSGRQFPNYSSELNVNALELEDSALYLCASSRTSGRVAYEQFFGPGTRLTVL.

The DNA for the CDR3 is TGTGCCAGTAGTCCAGGGGGTTTAGAGACCCAGTACTTC. As protein: CASSPGGLETQYF. The V call is TRBV19, the J call TRBJ2-5; 7 bases are a match to TRBD1. V lost 5 bases, J lost 4 bases, and 4 bases stayed unmatched. The germline V gene encodes CDR1 LNHDA and CDR2 SQIVND (reference sequence). The CDR3 runs to 13 residues. The variable domain in full, completed from reference TRBV19 and TRBJ2-5, reads DGGITQSPKYLFRKEGQNVTLSCEQNLNHDAMYWYRQDPGQGLRLIYYSQIVNDFQKGDIAEGYSVSREKKESFPLTVTSAQKNPTAFYLCASSPGGLETQYFGPGTRLLVL.

V is TRBV7-7 and J is TRBJ2-5; D is unresolved. This CDR3 spans 13 amino acids. The V gene lost 1 base and the J gene lost 3 bases, with 6 bases spanning the gap. Germline-derived CDR1 and CDR2 are SSHAT and FNYEAQ (reference sequence). The CDR3 loop reads CASSLDTEETQYF. In DNA, the CDR3 is TGTGCCAGCAGCTTAGACACCGAAGAGACCCAGTACTTC.

Comment on this clone: It may be a read error: a sequence one base away is much more abundant. The gene calls are TRBV11-2 and TRBJ2-7, with D unclear. The ends were cut back, 1 base at V and 3 bases at J, with 10 bases in the middle. Germline assignment: CDR1 SGHAT and CDR2 FQNNGV. The CDR3 length is 14 residues. The CDR3 DNA follows: TGTGCCAGCAGCTTAGGAGTCCCTTTCTACGAGCAGTACTTC. Its protein product is CASSLGVPFYEQYF.

The rearrangement uses TRBV2 and TRBJ1-1, with D unclear. The V gene lost 2 bases and the J gene lost 0 bases, with 10 bases spanning the gap. The germline CDR1 and CDR2 sequences are SNHLY and FYNNEI. The CDR3 is 15 residues long. This chain's CDR3 is CASSETGVLNTEAFF. The CDR3 bases are TGTGCCAGCAGTGAAACCGGGGTCTTGAACACTGAAGCTTTCTTT.